This record looks at one T cell receptor beta chain sequence and its context. Its target is not known. This entry belongs to a study of shared clonotypes between healthy human individuals. Study findings and constraints: Only blood samples were collected, and tissue repertoires likely differ.

The CDR3 consists of 11 residues. Germline CDR1 MDHEN, CDR2 SYDVKM. With V trimmed by 5 bases and J by 14 bases, 5 bases remained unmatched. The unsorted PBMC sample used ten immunoSEQ deep assay plates. In the original processing: Filtering of immunoSEQ junctional sequences could not match full-length read filtering. Data came from immunoSEQ multiplex PCR; TCRdb stores just in-frame clones and leaves some out. V, J and clone size were drawn from that table, and D and trimming were deduced from the DNA. This sample carries some 490,000 clones, around 73% of them seen once, and the ten largest clones take about 12%.

Sequencing was done on a sample of PBMCs. The rearrangement links TRBV28 to TRBJ2-1, with 8 bases identical to TRBD1. The receptor comes from a woman aged 40 to 50 in good health. Some clones in this sample may be carry-over from other donors' samples. The CDR3: CASSTPTGEFF. The CDR3 bases are TGTGCCAGCAGTACGCCGACAGGGGAGTTCTTC.